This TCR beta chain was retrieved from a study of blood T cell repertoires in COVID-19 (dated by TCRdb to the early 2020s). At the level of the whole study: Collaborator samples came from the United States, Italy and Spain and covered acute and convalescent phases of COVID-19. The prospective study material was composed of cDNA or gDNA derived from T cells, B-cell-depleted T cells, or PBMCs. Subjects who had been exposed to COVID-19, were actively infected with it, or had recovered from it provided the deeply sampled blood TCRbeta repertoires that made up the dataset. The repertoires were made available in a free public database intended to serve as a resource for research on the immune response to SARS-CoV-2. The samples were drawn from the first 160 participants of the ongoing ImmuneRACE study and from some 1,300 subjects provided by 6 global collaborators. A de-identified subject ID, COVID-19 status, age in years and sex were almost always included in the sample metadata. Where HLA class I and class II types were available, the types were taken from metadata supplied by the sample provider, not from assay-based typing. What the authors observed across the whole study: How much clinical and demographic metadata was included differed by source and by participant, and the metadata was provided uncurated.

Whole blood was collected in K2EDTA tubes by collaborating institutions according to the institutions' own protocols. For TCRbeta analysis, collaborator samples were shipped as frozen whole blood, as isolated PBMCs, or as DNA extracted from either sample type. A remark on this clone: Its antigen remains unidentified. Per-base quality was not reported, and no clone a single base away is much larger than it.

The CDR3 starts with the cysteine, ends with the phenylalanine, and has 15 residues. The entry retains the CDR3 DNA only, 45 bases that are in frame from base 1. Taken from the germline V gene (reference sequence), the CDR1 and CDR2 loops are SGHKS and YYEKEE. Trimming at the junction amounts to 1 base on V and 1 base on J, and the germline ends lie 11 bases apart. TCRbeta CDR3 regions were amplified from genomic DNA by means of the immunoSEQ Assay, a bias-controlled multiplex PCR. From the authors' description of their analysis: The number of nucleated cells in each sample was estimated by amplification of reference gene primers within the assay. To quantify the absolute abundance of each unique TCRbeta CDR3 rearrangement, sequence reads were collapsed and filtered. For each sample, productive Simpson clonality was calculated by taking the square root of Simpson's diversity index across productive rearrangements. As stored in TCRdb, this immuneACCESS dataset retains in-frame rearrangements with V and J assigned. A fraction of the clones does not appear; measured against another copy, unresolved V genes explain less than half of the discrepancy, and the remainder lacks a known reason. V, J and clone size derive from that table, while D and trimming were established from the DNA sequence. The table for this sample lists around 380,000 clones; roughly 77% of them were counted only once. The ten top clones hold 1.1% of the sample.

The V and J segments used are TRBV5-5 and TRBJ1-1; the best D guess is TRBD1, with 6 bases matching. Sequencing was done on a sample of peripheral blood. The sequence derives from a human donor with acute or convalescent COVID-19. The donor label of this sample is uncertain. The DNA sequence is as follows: TGTGCCAGCAGCTTGTTGGCGACAGGGAACACTGAAGCTTTCTTT. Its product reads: CASSLLATGNTEAFF.